The rows below give T cell receptor beta chains drawn from one sample of a study of regulatory T cells in long-lasting Graves disease. TCRdb used MiXCR to reprocess the multiplex PCR reads, holding one entry per CDR3 protein. The table has 580,000 or so distinct CDR3 sequences, approximately 16% seen once. Separately, the same data were catalogued under a study of T cells in Graves' hyperthyroidism and ophthalmopathy.

The source was peripheral blood mononuclear cells (PBMCs), collected at new diagnosis, from a patient treated with antithyroid drugs. The receptor set was obtained from a man younger than 35 with Graves disease. The CDR3 runs from the conserved cysteine through the conserved F or W. A D gene is named only where the DNA matches it firmly. Clone size, where shown, is once, few, many, or a class for clones that have expanded.

many | TRBJ2-5 | TRBV13 | TRBD1 | TGTGCCAGCAGCTTAGGTGGGACAGTAGAGACCCAGTACTTC | CASSLGGTVETQYF
many | TRBJ2-7 | TRBV19 | TRBD2 | TGTGCCAGTAGTACTCCCGGGACTAGCTACTACGAGCAGTACTTC | CASSTPGTSYYEQYF
- | TRBJ2-5 | TRBV28 | TRBD2 | TGTGCCAGCAGTTTATTAAGGCTAGCGGGAGGGACTAGACGTGAGACCCAGTACTTC | CASSLLRLAGGTRRETQYF
few | TRBJ1-5 | TRBV19 | - | TGTGCCAGTAGTAAGAAGGTCCAGCGGGATCAGCCCCAGCATTTT | CASSKKVQRDQPQHF
few | TRBJ2-3 | TRBV7-9 | - | TGTGCCAGCAGCTACGCACCGGGGGGCACAGATACGCAGTATTTT | CASSYAPGGTDTQYF
few | TRBJ2-7 | TRBV15 | TRBD2 | TGTGCCACCAGCAGAGATCAACTAGCGGCGTTAGGGCAGTACTTC | CATSRDQLAALGQYF
- | TRBJ1-2 | TRBV28 | - | TGTGCCAGCAGGGAAGGGAACTATGGCTACACCTTC | CASREGNYGYTF
- | TRBJ2-7 | TRBV4-1 | TRBD1 | TGCGCCAGCAGCCAAGGGACAGGTAGGGACGAGCAGTACTTC | CASSQGTGRDEQYF
- | TRBJ2-1 | TRBV7-2 | TRBD2 | TGTGCCAGCAGCTTAGTAGGACTAGCGGGAGAGAATGAGCAGTTCTTC | CASSLVGLAGENEQFF
- | TRBJ1-2 | TRBV29-1 | - | TGCAGCGTTGTAGGAGGGGATAGGAGCTACACCTTC | CSVVGGDRSYTF
many | TRBJ2-5 | TRBV18 | TRBD1 | TGTGCCAGCTCACCACGTACGACAGGGAACGGAGAGACCCAGTACTTC | CASSPRTTGNGETQYF
- | TRBJ2-7 | TRBV6-4 | TRBD1 | TGTGCCAGCAGTGACTCGAGGGACAGCTCCTACGAGCAGTACTTC | CASSDSRDSSYEQYF
- | TRBJ2-1 | TRBV14 | TRBD1 | TGTGCCAGCAGCCAAGCAGGCCAGGGGGCCTACAATGAGCAGTTCTTC | CASSQAGQGAYNEQFF
many | TRBJ2-1 | TRBV6-1 | TRBD2 | TGTGCCAGCATAGGGACTAGCGGGAGGGAGGATGAGCAGTTCTTC | CASIGTSGREDEQFF
few | TRBJ2-2 | TRBV19 | TRBD2 | TGTGCCAGTAGGGTAGACCGGACTAGCGGAAGAAACACCGGGGAGCTGTTTTTT | CASRVDRTSGRNTGELFF
- | TRBJ2-3 | TRBV6-6 | - | TGTGCCAGCAGTTACTCGGGGGGGCTCGGTACGCAGTATTTT | CASSYSGGLGTQYF
many | TRBJ2-6 | TRBV6-1 | - | TGTGCCAGCAGTGCCAGGGGATCTGGGGCCAACGTCCTGACTTTC | CASSARGSGANVLTF
many | TRBJ1-4 | TRBV30 | - | TGTGCCTGGAGTCGTCTTTATAATGAAAAACTGTTTTTT | CAWSRLYNEKLFF
many | TRBJ1-1 | TRBV12-3/TRBV12-4 | - | TGTGCCAGCAGTTTAAGGGGCTGGAACGCTGAAGCTTTCTTT | CASSLRGWNAEAFF
- | TRBJ1-4 | TRBV20-1 | - | TGCAGTGCTAGAGATCTTATTCAGGGGTCTGAAAAACTGTTTTTT | CSARDLIQGSEKLFF
many | TRBJ1-2 | TRBV3-1 | - | TGTGCCAGCAGCCAAGCAGCGGTAGGGAACTATGGCTACACCTTC | CASSQAAVGNYGYTF
many | TRBJ2-5 | TRBV5-1 | - | TGCGCCAGCAGCCCACAGGGGGAGGGGTCGAGGGAGACCCAGTACTTC | CASSPQGEGSRETQYF
many | TRBJ2-5 | TRBV2 | TRBD2 | TGTGCCAGCAACGGGCTAGCGGATCAAGAGACCCAGTACTTC | CASNGLADQETQYF
- | TRBJ2-1 | TRBV5-1 | TRBD2 | TGCGCCAGCAGCCTTGGGACTAGCGGGACGGCCTACAATGAGCAGTTCTTC | CASSLGTSGTAYNEQFF
many | TRBJ1-4 | TRBV29-1 | - | TGCACCTCCTCCTTAAGGAGGGCAACTAATGAAAAACTGTTTTTT | CTSSLRRATNEKLFF
few | TRBJ1-2 | TRBV6-1 | - | TGTGCCAGCAGTGGATCGTTTTTGGTCTATGGCTACACCTTC | CASSGSFLVYGYTF
many | TRBJ2-1 | TRBV12-3/TRBV12-4 | - | TGTGCCAGCAGTTCCGCCGCTCTCGGTGAGCAGTTCTTC | CASSSAALGEQFF
few | TRBJ2-3 | TRBV7-3 | TRBD2 | TGTGCCAGCAGCCCCGGGACTAGCGGGAGGGATACGCAGTATTTT | CASSPGTSGRDTQYF
many | TRBJ1-1 | TRBV29-1 | - | TGCAGCGTGGGTGACACCCCGAACACTGAAGCTTTCTTT | CSVGDTPNTEAFF
many | TRBJ2-7 | TRBV6-2/TRBV6-3 | TRBD1 | TGTGCCAGCAGCAGCACAGGGACAGTCTCCTACGAGCAGTACTTC | CASSSTGTVSYEQYF
many | TRBJ2-7 | TRBV24-1 | - | TGTGCCACCAGTGGGGTGAGGGTCGCCGAGCAGTACTTC | CATSGVRVAEQYF
- | TRBJ1-3 | TRBV10-3 | TRBD1 | TGTGCCATCACGGACAGGGATGGAAACACCATATATTTT | CAITDRDGNTIYF
- | TRBJ1-4 | TRBV4-1 | - | TGCGCCAGCAGCCAAGATCGGTCAGCCGGAATTGCAACTAATGAAAAACTGTTTTTT | CASSQDRSAGIATNEKLFF
- | TRBJ1-4 | TRBV19 | TRBD1 | TGTGCCAGTAGTGCGGGACAGGGGAGGACTGAAAAACTGTTTTTT | CASSAGQGRTEKLFF
- | TRBJ1-1 | TRBV30 | - | TGTGCCTTTAACAGGTTAATGAACACTGAAGCTTTCTTT | CAFNRLMNTEAFF
few | TRBJ2-2 | TRBV9 | - | TGTGCCAGCAGCGGGACTATCCACGGGGAGCTGTTTTTT | CASSGTIHGELFF
- | TRBJ2-7 | TRBV15 | TRBD2 | TGTGCCACCAGCCGCGGGAGAAACACCTACGAGCAGTACTTC | CATSRGRNTYEQYF
many | TRBJ1-5 | TRBV20-1 | - | TGCAGTGCTAGAGCTGATATCCAGCCCCAGCATTTT | CSARADIQPQHF
few | TRBJ1-3 | TRBV6-2/TRBV6-3 | - | TGTGCCAGCAGTTACTCGAAGTCTGGAAACACCATATATTTT | CASSYSKSGNTIYF
few | TRBJ2-2 | TRBV20-1 | - | TGCAGTGCCCGGACGGGGTTCGGGGAGCTGTTTTTT | CSARTGFGELFF
many | TRBJ2-7 | TRBV28 | - | TGTGCCAGCAGTTTTCGGGGGCGGGTCTACGAGCAGTACTTC | CASSFRGRVYEQYF